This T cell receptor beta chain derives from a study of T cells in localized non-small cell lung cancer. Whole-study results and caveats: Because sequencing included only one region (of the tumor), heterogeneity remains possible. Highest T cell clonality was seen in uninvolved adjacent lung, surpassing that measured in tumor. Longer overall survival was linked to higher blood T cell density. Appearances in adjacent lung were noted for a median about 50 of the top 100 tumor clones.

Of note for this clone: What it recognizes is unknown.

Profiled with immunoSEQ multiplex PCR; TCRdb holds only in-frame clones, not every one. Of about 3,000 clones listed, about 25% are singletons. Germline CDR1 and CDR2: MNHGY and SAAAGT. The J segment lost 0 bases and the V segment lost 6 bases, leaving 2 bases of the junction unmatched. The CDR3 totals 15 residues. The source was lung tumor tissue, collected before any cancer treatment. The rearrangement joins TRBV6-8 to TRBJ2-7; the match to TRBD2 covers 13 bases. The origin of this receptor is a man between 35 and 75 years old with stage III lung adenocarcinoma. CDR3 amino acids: CASRGTSGDSYEQYF. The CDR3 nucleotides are TGTGCCAGCAGGGGGACTAGCGGGGACTCCTACGAGCAGTACTTC.